The 4 T cell receptor beta chains presented below share a single source sample, sequenced in a study of T-cell reconstitution after alpha-beta-depleted transplantation in children. Unique molecular identifiers were built into the TCRbeta library. MiXCR was run by TCRdb on the PCR reads, yielding one entry per CDR3 protein. The top ten clones hold roughly a quarter of a sample with about 440,000 distinct CDR3 sequences, 43% of them seen once. The source material was PBMCs, sampled before TCRalphabeta/CD19-depleted stem cell transplant. These receptors were taken from a girl aged 2-10 years with aplastic anemia, due to receive a stem cell transplant.

This clonotype came up many times. The chain joins TRBV5-1 to TRBJ2-2; D not resolved. The germline V gene encodes CDR1 SGHRS and CDR2 YFSETQ. V was trimmed by 3 bases and J by 5 bases, leaving 5 bases between them. The length of the CDR3 is 12 residues. This CDR3 reads CASSSLTGELFF. CDR3 sequence (DNA): TGCGCCAGCAGCTCTCTTACCGGGGAGCTGTTTTTT.

V and J are TRBV11-1 and TRBJ2-1, with TRBD2 identical over 14 bases. Germline loops: CDR1 SGHAT, CDR2 FQDESV (reference sequence). Unmatched junction bases numbered 10, after V lost 4 bases and J lost 5 bases. There are 18 residues in the CDR3. CDR3 bases: TGTGCCAGCAGCTCAGGGGGACTAGCGGGAGTATTACACAATGAGCAGTTCTTC. Translating gives CASSSGGLAGVLHNEQFF.

This clonotype has just a few counts. The chain carries TRBV19 and TRBJ2-1; possibly TRBD2 for D (6 bases). This CDR3 has 14 amino acids. Per germline, CDR1 LNHDA and CDR2 SQIVND (reference sequence). Between the trimmed V and J ends, which lost 3 bases and 7 bases, there was a span of 13 bases. The CDR3 nucleotides read TGTGCCAGTAGTATCCCAGGGAGGTCGAATGAGCAGTTCTTC. This translates into CASSIPGRSNEQFF.

This rearrangement joins TRBV5-1 to TRBJ2-1, with D perhaps TRBD1 or TRBD2 (5 bases each). In germline, CDR1 is SGHRS, CDR2 YFSETQ. Trimming pared 5 bases from V and 8 bases from J, leaving 11 bases between. This CDR3 is 12 amino acids long. The chain's CDR3 is CASSWDGYEQFF. CDR3 bases: TGCGCCAGCAGTTGGGACGGATATGAGCAGTTCTTC.